This T cell receptor beta chain was sequenced for a study of blood T cell repertoires in COVID-19. Study-level background: Specimens from acute and convalescent COVID-19 originated in the United States, Italy and Spain.

The CDR3 runs to 14 residues. The germline V gene has CDR1 SGHDT and CDR2 YYEEEE. The V and J ends lost 3 bases and 0 bases respectively, with 9 bases between them. The authors' processing: The assay estimated nucleated cells by amplifying reference gene primers. Assay used: immunoSEQ multiplex PCR; TCRdb lists only in-frame clones, some missing. That table furnishes V, J and clone size, whereas the DNA furnished D and trimming. The sample lists some 210,000 clones, more than 75% occurring once. Participants were aged about 18 to 89 years, lived in around 25 US areas, and enrolled virtually. Assignment of participants to cohorts was predicated upon participant-reported clinical history.

The sample comprised PBMCs or T cells enriched from blood (not recorded which). This TCR was recovered from a man younger than 40 with acute COVID-19. The rearrangement links TRBV5-6 to TRBJ1-1; D may be TRBD1 (6 bases). CDR3 nucleotide sequence: TGTGCCAGCAGCTCGGACAGCATGAACACTGAAGCTTTCTTT. The encoded protein is CASSSDSMNTEAFF.